The source of this T cell receptor (beta chain) is a study of cytomegalovirus exposure and HLA in healthy donors (dated by TCRdb to 2016 to 2017). About the full investigation: According to an earlier analysis of 550 to 750 of the donors, 150 million to 200 million T cells yielded 95 million to 140 million unique TCR beta sequences and about 280 Gb of sequence data. An early release that covered some 640 HLA-typed donors contained about 300 gigabases of sequencing data and 85 million to 100 million unique TCR sequences. The genetic ancestry cluster associated with self-reported Caucasian donors included around 76% of the roughly 390 genotyped donors. The study aimed to test whether signatures of past pathogen exposure could be identified by cataloging public T cell receptors. The study profiled the T cell repertoires of fewer than 850 subjects by immunosequencing and related them to cytomegalovirus serostatus. A separate validation cohort of some 130 different subjects was used in addition to the 666-subject first cohort. High-throughput TCR immunosequencing, statistical association of individual TCRs with disease status, and machine learning were combined to predict cytomegalovirus infection status. In a later analysis, previously published TCR beta repertoires from 600 to 850 donors were re-analyzed and high-resolution HLA genotyping was added so that TCR occurrence patterns could be studied. The later analysis used no new phenotypic data to find candidate immune exposures, relying instead on TCR beta sequences and their occurrence across donors. An earlier analysis of some 500 of the donors applied high-throughput TCR beta sequencing to assess whether each TCR beta V gene segment acted as functional or pseudogenic. Donor age, sex, ethnicity and CMV serostatus were compiled alongside the repertoire data. A later genetic analysis took genome-wide SNP genotypes for about 55% of the roughly 670 donors and used that subset as a discovery cohort. Every repertoire in the discovery cohort had been generated on one and the same sequencing platform. Class I and class II HLA loci were covered by the typing at four-digit resolution. Typing coverage varied by locus: roughly 620-640 donors for A, B, C, DRB1 and DQB1; 522 for DQA1; more than 600 for DPA1; roughly 450 for DPB1. Because of strong linkage in the cohort, roughly five DR-DQ haplotypes were treated as single units for association and clustering. Across 300 to 400 genotyped donors of the cohort, an average of approximately 220,000 unique TCR beta nucleotide sequences per donor were sequenced, and approximately 19% of those sequences were non-productive. Beyond this particular receptor, the publication reports: Most TCR sequences were seen in very few donors, while some public TCRs were found in many individuals. A later genetic analysis associated a missense DCLRE1C variant with V-gene and J-gene trimming of TCR beta chains, and an independent cohort replicated the association. Roughly uniform sequencing depth across donors was assumed in presence/absence analyses, although this assumption may not hold. A total of roughly 160 TCR beta chains were listed by the study as associated with cytomegalovirus. At a false discovery rate of 0.05, a later analysis linked 16,951 TCR beta sequences to specific HLA alleles. When HLA alleles, especially DR and DQ, strongly co-occurred, attributing TCR associations to individual alleles was difficult. Correlated functional status among segregating V segments might be attributable to linkage disequilibrium, but an unknown experimental factor could not be ruled out. Cytomegalovirus status was reported to be diagnosed by the classifier with high specificity and sensitivity in both the original and validation cohorts. In vitro tests confirmed that a few of the cytomegalovirus-associated TCR beta chains recognize cytomegalovirus antigens. In a later genetic analysis, fewer N-insertions in productive TCRs were reported among donors in an Asian-associated ancestry cluster than the 666-donor mean. In an earlier analysis of 587 of the donors, most TCR beta V segments were observed in productive rearrangements about 87% or about 30% of the time, broadly matching IMGT annotations. A further reported finding was that TCR beta sequences accurately predicted the HLA-A and HLA-B alleles for most subjects in the first cohort. A later analysis found that most CMV-associated TCR beta chains appeared HLA-restricted, with HLA associations seemingly driven largely by CMV exposure. Because counts were too low, seventeen rarely observed V segments, including chromosome 9 orphons, were left out of the earlier analysis of 500 to 650 of the donors. In a later analysis, TCR association rates were found to vary across HLA loci, with the most associated TCRs seen for DRB1 alleles and the fewest for HLA-C alleles. The cohort was sequenced for TCR beta chains only, and without alpha or paired-chain data the features that could be detected were limited. A cluster of highly shared sequence variants was judged likely to be a technical artifact of the sequencing pipeline. A later analysis found that HLA-associated TCR beta chains were more clonally expanded and had lower generation probabilities than equally common non-associated chains. Because some donors lacked HLA typing at each locus, the association tests relied only on the typed subset. For the cohort, immune exposure information was limited to CMV serostatus. In a later analysis, several top co-occurrence clusters were reported to appear linked to parvovirus B19, influenza, CMV and Epstein-Barr virus. The authors suggested that the approach could potentially be generalized to other disease states and immunological phenotypes.

The cohort comprised around 690 healthy bone marrow donors. At the time of sampling, every cohort member was nominally healthy, though immune exposures that went unrecorded were likely present. The donor was CMV seronegative and was included in the group of around 320 seronegative cohort members. Each donor provided a peripheral blood sample, and peripheral blood mononuclear cells were used for TCR beta sequencing. The Qiagen DNeasy Blood Extraction Kit was used to extract genomic DNA from the blood cell samples. A remark on this clone: It lacks a known antigen. The record has no base qualities; no much larger clone is one base away.

Libraries were constructed by the immunoSEQ multiplex PCR assay. For the multiplex PCR, a mixture combining 60 forward primers for TCR Vbeta segments and 13 reverse primers for TCR Jbeta segments was used. The CDR3 region of rearranged TCR beta genes was amplified from genomic DNA with a multiplex PCR assay. On the Illumina HiSeq System, the amplified TCR beta libraries were sequenced as 87-base-pair reads. Regarding the original processing steps: A later analysis counted about 80 million unique TCR beta chains across the 666 repertoires, and approximately 11 million of these chains were shared by at least two donors. To remove PCR and sequencing errors, raw reads were error-corrected and collapsed into unique sequences using a nearest-neighbor algorithm that merged closely related sequences. CDR3 sequences were aligned to IMGT reference sequences to assign V, D and J gene segments. For a sequence to be retained, a match of at least six nucleotides was required to both a V gene segment and a J gene segment. A rearrangement counted as productive if the CDR3 had no stop codons and remained in frame with V and J, and every other rearrangement counted as non-productive. CDR3 was defined according to IMGT convention as the region running from the second conserved V-encoded cysteine to the conserved J-encoded phenylalanine. The earlier analysis of about 590 of the donors excluded sequences that lacked an unambiguous match to a single V gene segment. An earlier analysis of just under 600 of the donors called V segments functional above 56.7% productive rearrangements and segregating when the between-donor standard deviation exceeded 5%. A statistical classification framework was built to diagnose cytomegalovirus status from the catalog of TCR beta chain sequences. In a later analysis, V and J genes were assigned by comparing TCR nucleotide sequences against IMGT/GENE-DB human TR gene sequences. In a later analysis, CDR3 sequences and most-parsimonious VDJ recombination scenarios were assigned using the TCRdist pipeline. In a later analysis, every TCR beta chain was defined by the combination of its CDR3 amino acid sequence and its V-gene family, and reads without a unique V-gene family were dropped. A later analysis removed 592 highly shared, low-generation-probability nucleotide sequences to deal with suspected cross-contamination and a sequencing artifact. A later analysis calculated a clonal expansion index for each public chain from normalized within-repertoire ranks of inferred template counts. A later analysis computed generation probabilities with a VDJ recombination model fitted to out-of-frame rearrangements, and checked the results against IGoR. A later analysis scored TCR-TCR, TCR-HLA and TCR-CMV co-occurrence with hypergeometric tests, applying a repertoire-size bias correction to TCR pairs. False discovery rates were estimated in a later analysis by permuting HLA or CMV assignments 20 times. A later analysis grouped co-occurring TCRs with DBSCAN, adding TCRdist sequence similarity when clustering within HLA-allele-positive subsets. Repertoires with fewer than 30,000 or more than 120,000 public chains, plus five repertoires with anomalous nucleotide sharing, were excluded from co-occurrence clustering. TCRdb provides this immuneACCESS table in a form limited to in-frame rearrangements. Some clones are lacking; in checked studies, under half of them reflect an unresolved V gene, and why the rest are absent is not known. That table is the source of V, J and clone size, and D and trimming were worked out from the DNA. The sample has 200,000 to 250,000 clones on record, around 80% of them singletons. The ten top clones hold around 15% of the sample.

This TCR derives from a man aged 35-49 years in good health and CMV-seronegative. Sequenced input: PBMCs.

The CDR3 region reads CASRLTGINTGELFF. The DNA sequence follows: TGTGCCAGCAGGTTAACAGGAATAAACACCGGGGAGCTGTTTTTT. Here the chain combines TRBV7-9 and TRBJ2-2, and possibly TRBD1, on 5 matching bases. Its CDR3 holds 15 amino acids, cysteine through phenylalanine. Kept here is only the CDR3 DNA, which spans 45 bases and is read in frame from base 1. The trim is 6 bases for V and 2 bases for J, with a gap of 13 bases between the germline ends. The germline V gene (reference sequence) provides CDR1 SEHNR and CDR2 FQNEAQ.